A selection of T cell receptor beta chains follows, all from one sample in a study of shared T cell receptors in the human thymus. Here immunoSEQ multiplex PCR was the method, and the copy in TCRdb shows in-frame clones only, minus some. The sample lists some 700,000 clones, more than 75% occurring once. These data also formed part of another study, on human thymus T cells.

Sequencing input: thymocytes. The source of these receptors is a boy under two years old with a congenital heart defect. CDR3s include the opening cysteine and the closing phenylalanine or tryptophan. A D gene is named only where the DNA matches it firmly. The size entry is marked missing in some rows and otherwise reads once, few, many or a size class.

TRBJ2-7 | TRBV28 | TRBD1 | . | CASSFGLGGQGVYEQYF | TGTGCCAGCAGTTTCGGGTTGGGAGGACAGGGAGTCTACGAGCAGTACTTC
TRBJ1-1 | TRBV6-4 | . | . | CASTGTEAFF | TGTGCCAGCACGGGGACTGAAGCTTTCTTT
TRBJ2-3 | TRBV28 | TRBD2 | . | CASSFPKPGLASSTDTQYF | TGTGCCAGCAGTTTCCCAAAACCGGGACTAGCGTCTAGCACAGATACGCAGTATTTT
TRBJ2-1 | TRBV9 | . | . | CASSVEGFGSYNEQFF | TGTGCCAGCAGCGTAGAGGGGTTCGGGTCCTACAATGAGCAGTTCTTC
TRBJ2-7 | TRBV5-6 | . | . | CASFQGGDVVQYF | TGTGCCAGCTTCCAGGGGGGCGATGTCGTGCAGTACTTC
TRBJ2-3 | TRBV5-1 | TRBD2 | . | CASSLTWTSGSWVNTDTQYF | TGCGCCAGCAGCTTGACCTGGACTAGCGGGAGTTGGGTGAACACAGATACGCAGTATTTT
TRBJ2-7 | TRBV7-9 | TRBD2 | . | CASSSDSGRKPYEQYF | TGTGCCAGCAGCTCGGATAGCGGGAGGAAACCCTACGAGCAGTACTTC
TRBJ1-1 | TRBV19 | . | . | CASSSEGGRGNTEAFF | TGTGCCAGTAGTTCTGAGGGGGGGCGTGGGAACACTGAAGCTTTCTTT
TRBJ1-5 | TRBV7-6 | . | . | CASGDSQDNQPQHF | TGTGCCAGCGGTGACAGTCAGGACAATCAGCCCCAGCATTTT
TRBJ2-4 | TRBV30 | TRBD2 | . | CAWKGREGSIAKNIQYF | TGTGCCTGGAAGGGGCGGGAGGGGTCGATAGCCAAAAACATTCAGTACTTC
TRBJ2-7 | TRBV27 | TRBD2 | . | CAISSEWRETCYSYEQYF | TGTGCCATCTCCTCCGAATGGCGGGAGACCTGTTATTCCTACGAGCAGTACTTC
TRBJ1-5 | TRBV7-2 | . | once | CASSLIPGSQPQHF | TGTGCCAGCAGCTTAATTCCGGGTTCCCAGCCCCAGCATTTT
TRBJ1-3 | TRBV4-3 | TRBD1 | few | CASSQEGTGIGNTIYF | TGCGCCAGCAGCCAAGAAGGGACAGGGATAGGAAACACCATATATTTT
TRBJ2-7 | TRBV5-6 | . | . | CASSLGGRAHDEQYF | TGTGCCAGCAGCTTGGGGGGCAGGGCCCACGACGAGCAGTACTTC
TRBJ2-1 | TRBV11-2 | . | . | CASSSSESSYNEQFF | TGTGCCAGCAGCTCTAGCGAGAGCTCCTACAATGAGCAGTTCTTC
TRBJ2-3 | TRBV5-1 | TRBD2 | . | CASSLAKVQREGTDTQYF | TGCGCCAGCAGCTTGGCCAAAGTCCAGCGGGAGGGGACAGATACGCAGTATTTT
TRBJ2-7 | TRBV27 | . | . | CASRSYSYEQYF | TGTGCCAGCAGAAGTTACAGTTACGAGCAGTACTTC
TRBJ2-5 | TRBV28 | TRBD2 | . | CASSWGTSGPWETQYF | TGTGCCAGCAGTTGGGGGACTAGCGGGCCTTGGGAGACCCAGTACTTC
TRBJ1-2 | TRBV7-9 | . | . | CALDRSCGYTF | TGTGCCTTAGACAGGTCTTGCGGCTACACCTTC
TRBJ2-3 | TRBV10-3 | TRBD2 | . | CAISNVGLAGGRGTDTQYF | TGTGCCATCAGTAACGTTGGACTAGCGGGGGGCCGAGGCACAGATACGCAGTATTTT
TRBJ2-7 | TRBV5-1 | . | . | CASSLMDKYEQYF | TGCGCCAGCAGCTTAATGGACAAATACGAGCAGTACTTC
TRBJ2-7 | TRBV10-2 | TRBD2 | . | CASSEPWTAREGPYEQYF | TGCGCCAGCAGTGAGCCCTGGACCGCCAGGGAGGGCCCCTACGAGCAGTACTTC
TRBJ2-1 | TRBV7-9 | TRBD2 | . | CASSLKGRASGSPNEQFF | TGTGCCAGCAGCTTAAAGGGCCGAGCTAGCGGGAGTCCCAATGAGCAGTTCTTC
TRBJ2-1 | TRBV9 | TRBD2 | . | CASSVGLRTSGYNEQFF | TGTGCCAGCAGCGTAGGCCTCAGGACTAGCGGCTACAATGAGCAGTTCTTC
TRBJ2-7 | TRBV27 | . | . | CASSLSQGRYEQYF | TGTGCCAGCAGTTTATCGCAGGGGCGATACGAGCAGTACTTC
TRBJ2-7 | TRBV7-8 | TRBD1 | . | CASSVRDSSYEQYF | TGTGCCAGCAGCGTCCGGGACAGCTCCTACGAGCAGTACTTC
TRBJ2-1 | TRBV4-2 | TRBD2 | . | CASSHPPGLEGEQFF | TGTGCCAGCAGCCATCCTCCGGGACTAGAGGGTGAGCAGTTCTTC
TRBJ2-1 | TRBV4-2 | TRBD2 | . | CASSQDAATSGKKQFF | TGTGCCAGCAGCCAAGATGCGGCGACTAGCGGTAAAAAGCAGTTCTTC
TRBJ2-1 | TRBV5-1 | . | . | CASSLGLDNNEQFF | TGCGCCAGCAGCTTGGGACTAGATAACAATGAGCAGTTCTTC
TRBJ2-1 | TRBV27 | TRBD1 | . | CASSLRTGGPIQGEQFF | TGTGCCAGCAGTCTCCGGACAGGGGGTCCCATACAAGGAGAGCAGTTCTTC
TRBJ2-2 | TRBV7-9 | TRBD1 | . | CASLETYRGRIRRTGELFF | TGTGCCAGCCTAGAGACGTACAGGGGGCGTATTCGACGGACCGGGGAGCTGTTTTTT
TRBJ2-5 | TRBV19 | . | . | CASSPTRPQDQETQYF | TGTGCCAGTAGTCCTACTCGGCCTCAGGATCAAGAGACCCAGTACTTC
TRBJ1-5 | TRBV19 | . | . | CASSITGFLCQPQHF | TGTGCCAGTAGTATTACAGGGTTCCTGTGCCAGCCCCAGCATTTT
TRBJ2-3 | TRBV5-1 | TRBD1 | . | CASKSRDRGIRTDTQYF | TGCGCCAGCAAGTCCCGGGACAGGGGAATCCGCACAGATACGCAGTATTTT